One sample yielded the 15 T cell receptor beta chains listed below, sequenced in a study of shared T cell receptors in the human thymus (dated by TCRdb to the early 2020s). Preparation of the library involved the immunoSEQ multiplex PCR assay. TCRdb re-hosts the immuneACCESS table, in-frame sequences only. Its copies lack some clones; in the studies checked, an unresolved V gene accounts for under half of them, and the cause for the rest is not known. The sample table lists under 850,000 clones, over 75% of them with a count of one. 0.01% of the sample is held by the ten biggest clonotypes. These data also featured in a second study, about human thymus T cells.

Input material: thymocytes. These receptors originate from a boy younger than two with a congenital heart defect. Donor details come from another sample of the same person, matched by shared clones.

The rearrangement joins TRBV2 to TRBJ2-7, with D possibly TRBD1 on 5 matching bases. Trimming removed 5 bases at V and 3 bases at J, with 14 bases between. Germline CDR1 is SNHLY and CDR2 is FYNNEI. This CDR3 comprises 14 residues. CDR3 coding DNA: TGTGCCAGCAGTCTCCGACAGAGTTTCTACGAGCAGTACTTC. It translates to CASSLRQSFYEQYF.

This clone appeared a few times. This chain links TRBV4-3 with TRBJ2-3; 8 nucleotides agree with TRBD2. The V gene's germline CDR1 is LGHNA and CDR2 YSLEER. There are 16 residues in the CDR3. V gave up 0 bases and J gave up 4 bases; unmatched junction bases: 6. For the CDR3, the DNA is TGCGCCAGCAGCCAAGAGTGGCGGGAGGACGCAGATACGCAGTATTTT. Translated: CASSQEWREDADTQYF.

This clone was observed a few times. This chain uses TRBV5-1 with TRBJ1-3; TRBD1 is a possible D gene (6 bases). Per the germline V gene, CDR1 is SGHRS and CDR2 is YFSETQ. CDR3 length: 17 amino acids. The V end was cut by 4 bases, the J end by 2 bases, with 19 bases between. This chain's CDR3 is CASSPQPEGGPGNTIYF. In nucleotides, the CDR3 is TGCGCCAGCAGCCCCCAGCCGGAAGGGGGACCTGGAAACACCATATATTTT.

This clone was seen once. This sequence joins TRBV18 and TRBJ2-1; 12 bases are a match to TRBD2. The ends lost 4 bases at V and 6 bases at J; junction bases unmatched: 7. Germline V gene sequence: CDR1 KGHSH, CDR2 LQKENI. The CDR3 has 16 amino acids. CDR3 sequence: CASSLPGTSGSNEQFF. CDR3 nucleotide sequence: TGTGCCAGCTCACTCCCCGGGACTAGCGGGTCCAATGAGCAGTTCTTC. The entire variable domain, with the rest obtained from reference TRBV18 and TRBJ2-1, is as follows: NAGVMQNPRHLVRRRGQEARLRCSPMKGHSHVYWYRQLPEEGLKFMVYLQKENIIDESGMPKERFSAEFPKEGPSILRIQQVVRGDSAAYFCASSLPGTSGSNEQFFGPGTRLTVL.

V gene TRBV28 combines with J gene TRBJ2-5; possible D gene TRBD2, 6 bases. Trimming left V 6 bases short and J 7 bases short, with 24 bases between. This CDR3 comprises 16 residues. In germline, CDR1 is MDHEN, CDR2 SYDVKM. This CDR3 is CASSFRDGEARWTQYF. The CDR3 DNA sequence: TGTGCCAGCAGCTTCAGGGACGGGGAGGCAAGATGGACCCAGTACTTC. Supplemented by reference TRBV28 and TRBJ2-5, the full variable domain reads DVKVTQSSRYLVKRTGEKVFLECVQDMDHENMFWYRQDPGLGLRLIYFSYDVKMKEKGDIPEGYSVSREKKERFSLILESASTNQTSMYLCASSFRDGEARWTQYFGPGTRLLVL.

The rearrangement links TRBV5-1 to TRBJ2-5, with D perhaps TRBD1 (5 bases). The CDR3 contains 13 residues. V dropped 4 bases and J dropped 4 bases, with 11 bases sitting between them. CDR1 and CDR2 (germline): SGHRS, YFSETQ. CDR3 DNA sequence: TGCGCCAGCAGCGCCCCGCAGGGAGAGACCCAGTACTTC. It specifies CASSAPQGETQYF.

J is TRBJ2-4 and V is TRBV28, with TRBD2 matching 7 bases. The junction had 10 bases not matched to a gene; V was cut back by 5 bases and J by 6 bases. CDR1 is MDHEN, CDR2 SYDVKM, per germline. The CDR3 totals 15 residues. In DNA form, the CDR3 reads TGTGCCAGCAGTGGTACTAGCGCCTCGGGAAACATTCAGTACTTC. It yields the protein CASSGTSASGNIQYF.

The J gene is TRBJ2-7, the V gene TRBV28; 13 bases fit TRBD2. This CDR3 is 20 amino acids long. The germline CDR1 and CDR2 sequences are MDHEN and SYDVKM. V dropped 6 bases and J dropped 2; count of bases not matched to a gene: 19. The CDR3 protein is CASRPYQTGPTSGRTYEQYF. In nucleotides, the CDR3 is TGTGCCAGCAGACCGTACCAGACAGGCCCGACTAGCGGGAGGACCTACGAGCAGTACTTC. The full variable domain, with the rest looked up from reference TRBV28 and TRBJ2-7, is DVKVTQSSRYLVKRTGEKVFLECVQDMDHENMFWYRQDPGLGLRLIYFSYDVKMKEKGDIPEGYSVSREKKERFSLILESASTNQTSMYLCASRPYQTGPTSGRTYEQYFGPGTRLTVT.

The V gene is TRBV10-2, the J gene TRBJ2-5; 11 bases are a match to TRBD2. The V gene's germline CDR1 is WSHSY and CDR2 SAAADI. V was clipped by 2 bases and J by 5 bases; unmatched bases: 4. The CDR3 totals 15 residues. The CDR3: CASSEARLAGETQYF. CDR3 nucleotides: TGCGCCAGCAGTGAGGCCAGACTAGCGGGGGAGACCCAGTACTTC.

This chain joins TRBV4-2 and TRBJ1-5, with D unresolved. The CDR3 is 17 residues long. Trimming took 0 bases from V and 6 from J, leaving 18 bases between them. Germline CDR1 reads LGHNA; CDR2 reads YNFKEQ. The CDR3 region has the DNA TGTGCCAGCAGCCAAGAAAAGACCATCCGAGGGAGTCAGCCCCAGCATTTT. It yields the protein CASSQEKTIRGSQPQHF.

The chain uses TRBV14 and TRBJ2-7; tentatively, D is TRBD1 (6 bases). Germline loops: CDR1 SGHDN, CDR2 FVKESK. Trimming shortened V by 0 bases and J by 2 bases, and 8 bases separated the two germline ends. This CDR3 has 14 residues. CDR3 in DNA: TGTGCCAGCAGCCAAGATCCAGGGGCCTACGAGCAGTACTTC. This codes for CASSQDPGAYEQYF.

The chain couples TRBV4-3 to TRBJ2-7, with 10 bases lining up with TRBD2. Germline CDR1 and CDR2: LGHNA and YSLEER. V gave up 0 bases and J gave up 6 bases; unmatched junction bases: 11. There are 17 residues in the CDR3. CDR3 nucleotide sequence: TGCGCCAGCAGCCAAGAACACCGAGCTAGCGGGAGTAGCGAGCAGTACTTC. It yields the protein CASSQEHRASGSSEQYF.

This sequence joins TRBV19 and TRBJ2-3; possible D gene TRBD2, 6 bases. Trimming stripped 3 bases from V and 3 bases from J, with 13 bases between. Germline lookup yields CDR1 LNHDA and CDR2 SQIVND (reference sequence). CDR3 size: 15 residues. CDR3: CASSIRGSWTDTQYF. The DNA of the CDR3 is TGTGCCAGTAGTATCCGGGGGAGTTGGACAGATACGCAGTATTTT.

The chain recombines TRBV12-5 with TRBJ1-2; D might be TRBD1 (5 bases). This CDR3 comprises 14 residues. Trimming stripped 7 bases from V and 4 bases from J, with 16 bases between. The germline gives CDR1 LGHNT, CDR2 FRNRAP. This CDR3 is CASVGEGPLYGYTF. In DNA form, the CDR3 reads TGTGCTAGTGTTGGGGAGGGGCCCCTCTATGGCTACACCTTC.

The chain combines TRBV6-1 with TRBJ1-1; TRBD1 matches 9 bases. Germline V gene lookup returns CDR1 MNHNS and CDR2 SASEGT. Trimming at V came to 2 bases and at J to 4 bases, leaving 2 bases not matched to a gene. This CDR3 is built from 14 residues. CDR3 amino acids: CASSERQGGTEAFF. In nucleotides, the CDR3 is TGTGCCAGCAGTGAAAGACAGGGGGGCACTGAAGCTTTCTTT.